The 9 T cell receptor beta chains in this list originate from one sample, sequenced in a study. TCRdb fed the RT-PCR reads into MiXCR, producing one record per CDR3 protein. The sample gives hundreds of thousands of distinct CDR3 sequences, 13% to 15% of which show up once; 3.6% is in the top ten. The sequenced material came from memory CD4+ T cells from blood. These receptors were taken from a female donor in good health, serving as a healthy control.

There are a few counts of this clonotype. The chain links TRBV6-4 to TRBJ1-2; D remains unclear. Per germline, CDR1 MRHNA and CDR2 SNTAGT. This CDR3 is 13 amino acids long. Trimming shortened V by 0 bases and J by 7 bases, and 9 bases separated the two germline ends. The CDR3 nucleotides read TGTGCCAGCAGTGACTCTGGGTTAAGTGGCTACACCTTC. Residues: CASSDSGLSGYTF.

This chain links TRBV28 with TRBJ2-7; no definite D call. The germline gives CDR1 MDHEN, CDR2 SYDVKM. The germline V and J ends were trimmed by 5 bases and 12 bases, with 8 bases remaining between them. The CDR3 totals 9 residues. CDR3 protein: CASSIRRYF. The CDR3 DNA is TGTGCCAGCAGTATAAGGCGGTACTTC.

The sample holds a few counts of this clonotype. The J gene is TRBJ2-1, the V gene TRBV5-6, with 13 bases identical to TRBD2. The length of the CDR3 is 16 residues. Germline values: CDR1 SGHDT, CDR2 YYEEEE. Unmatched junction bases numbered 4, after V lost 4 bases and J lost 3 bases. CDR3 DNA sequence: TGTGCCAGCAGCGTGGGACTAGCGGGGAACTACAATGAGCAGTTCTTC. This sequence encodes CASSVGLAGNYNEQFF.

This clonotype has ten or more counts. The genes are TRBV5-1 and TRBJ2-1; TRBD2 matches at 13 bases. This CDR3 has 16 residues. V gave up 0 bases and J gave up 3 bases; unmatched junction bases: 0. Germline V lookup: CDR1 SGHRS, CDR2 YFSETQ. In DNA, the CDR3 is TGCGCCAGCAGCTTGGGGACTAGCGGGGGCTACAATGAGCAGTTCTTC. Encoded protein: CASSLGTSGGYNEQFF.

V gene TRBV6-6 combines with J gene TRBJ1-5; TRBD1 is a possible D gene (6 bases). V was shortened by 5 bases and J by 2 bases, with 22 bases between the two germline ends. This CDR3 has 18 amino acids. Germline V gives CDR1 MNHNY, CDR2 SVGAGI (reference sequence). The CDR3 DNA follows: TGTGCCAGCAGTCCAAGAGGTGGGGGGCTGGGAGGCAATCAGCCCCAGCATTTT. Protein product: CASSPRGGGLGGNQPQHF.

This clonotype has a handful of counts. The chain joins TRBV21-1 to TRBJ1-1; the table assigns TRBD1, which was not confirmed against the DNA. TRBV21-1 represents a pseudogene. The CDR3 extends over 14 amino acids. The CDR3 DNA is TGTGCCAGCAGAGGGCACAGGGTTCCCACTGAAGCTTTCTTT. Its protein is CASRGHRVPTEAFF.

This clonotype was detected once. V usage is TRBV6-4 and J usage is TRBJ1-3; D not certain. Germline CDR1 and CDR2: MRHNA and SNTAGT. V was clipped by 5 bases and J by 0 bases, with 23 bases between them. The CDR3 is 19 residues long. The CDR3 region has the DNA TGTGCCAGCAGTCCAGACCCTCCTCCATGGATAACCTCTGGAAACACCATATATTTT. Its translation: CASSPDPPPWITSGNTIYF.

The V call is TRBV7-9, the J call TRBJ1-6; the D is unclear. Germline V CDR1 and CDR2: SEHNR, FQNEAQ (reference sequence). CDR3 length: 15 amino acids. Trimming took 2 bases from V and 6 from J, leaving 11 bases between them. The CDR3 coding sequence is TGTGCCAGCAGCTTACAAGGAGGGATTAATTCACCCCTCCACTTT. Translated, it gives CASSLQGGINSPLHF. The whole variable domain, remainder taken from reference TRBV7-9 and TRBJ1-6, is DTGVSQNPRHKITKRGQNVTFRCDPISEHNRLYWYRQTLGQGPEFLTYFQNEAQLEKSRLLSDRFSAERPKGSFSTLEIQRTEQGDSAMYLCASSLQGGINSPLHFGNGTRLTVT.

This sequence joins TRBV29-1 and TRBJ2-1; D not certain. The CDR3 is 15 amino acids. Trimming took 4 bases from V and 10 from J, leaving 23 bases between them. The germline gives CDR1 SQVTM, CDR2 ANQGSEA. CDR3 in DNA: TGCAGCGTTGGAGTGATAGCCCAAGGAACCTACGAGCAGTTCTTC. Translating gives CSVGVIAQGTYEQFF.